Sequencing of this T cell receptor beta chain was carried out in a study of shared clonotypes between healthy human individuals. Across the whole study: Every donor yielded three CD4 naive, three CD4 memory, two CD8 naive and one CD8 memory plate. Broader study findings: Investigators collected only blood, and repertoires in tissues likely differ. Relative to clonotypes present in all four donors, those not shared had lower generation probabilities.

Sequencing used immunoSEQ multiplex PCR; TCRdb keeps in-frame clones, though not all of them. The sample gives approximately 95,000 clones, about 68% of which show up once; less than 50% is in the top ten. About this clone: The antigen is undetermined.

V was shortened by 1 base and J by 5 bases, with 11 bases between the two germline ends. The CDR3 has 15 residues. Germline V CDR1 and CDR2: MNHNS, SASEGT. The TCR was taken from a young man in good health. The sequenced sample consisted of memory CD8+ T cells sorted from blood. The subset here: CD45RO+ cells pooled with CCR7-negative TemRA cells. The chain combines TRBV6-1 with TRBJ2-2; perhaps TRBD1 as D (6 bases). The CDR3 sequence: CASSEVFRGTGELFF. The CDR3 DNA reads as TGTGCCAGCAGTGAAGTGTTCAGGGGAACCGGGGAGCTGTTTTTT.